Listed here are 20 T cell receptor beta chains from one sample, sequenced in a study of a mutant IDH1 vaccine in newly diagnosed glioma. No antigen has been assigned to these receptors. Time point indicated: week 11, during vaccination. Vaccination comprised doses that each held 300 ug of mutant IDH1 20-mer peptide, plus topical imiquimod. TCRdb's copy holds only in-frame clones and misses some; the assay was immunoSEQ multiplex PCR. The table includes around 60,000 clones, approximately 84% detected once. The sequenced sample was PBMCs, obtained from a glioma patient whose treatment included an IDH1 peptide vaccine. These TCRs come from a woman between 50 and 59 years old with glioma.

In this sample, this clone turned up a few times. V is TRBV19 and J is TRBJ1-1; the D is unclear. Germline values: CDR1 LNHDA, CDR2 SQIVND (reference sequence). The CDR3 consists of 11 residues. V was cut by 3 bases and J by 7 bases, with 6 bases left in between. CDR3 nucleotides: TGTGCCAGTAGTATGAGGCTTGAAGCTTTCTTT. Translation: CASSMRLEAFF.

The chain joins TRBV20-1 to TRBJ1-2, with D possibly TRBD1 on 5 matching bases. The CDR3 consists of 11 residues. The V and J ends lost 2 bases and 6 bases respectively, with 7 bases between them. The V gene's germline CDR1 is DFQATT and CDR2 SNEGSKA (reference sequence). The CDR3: CSARWGDGYTF. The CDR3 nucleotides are TGCAGTGCTAGATGGGGGGATGGCTACACCTTC.

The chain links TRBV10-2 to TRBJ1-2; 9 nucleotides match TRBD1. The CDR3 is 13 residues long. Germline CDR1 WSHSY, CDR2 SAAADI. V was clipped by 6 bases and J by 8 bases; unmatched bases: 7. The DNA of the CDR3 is TGCGCCAGCAGCATACAGGGGGCCCTCGGCTACACCTTC. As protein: CASSIQGALGYTF.

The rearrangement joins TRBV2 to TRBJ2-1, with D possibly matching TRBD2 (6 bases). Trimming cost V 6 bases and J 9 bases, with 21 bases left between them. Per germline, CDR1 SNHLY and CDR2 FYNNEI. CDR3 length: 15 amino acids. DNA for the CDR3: TGTGCCAGCAGCGCGGAGGGGCTAAGTTCCGGTGAGCAGTTCTTC. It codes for CASSAEGLSSGEQFF.

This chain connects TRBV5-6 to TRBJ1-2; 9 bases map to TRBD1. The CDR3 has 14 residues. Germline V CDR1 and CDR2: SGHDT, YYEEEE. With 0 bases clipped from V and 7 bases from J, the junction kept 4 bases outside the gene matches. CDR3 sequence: CASSLVDRGSGYTF. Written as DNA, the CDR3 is TGTGCCAGCAGCTTGGTGGACAGGGGAAGTGGCTACACCTTC. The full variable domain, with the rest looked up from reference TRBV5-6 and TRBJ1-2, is DAGVTQSPTHLIKTRGQQVTLRCSPKSGHDTVSWYQQALGQGPQFIFQYYEEEERQRGNFPDRFSGHQFPNYSSELNVNALLLGDSALYLCASSLVDRGSGYTFGSGTRLTVV.

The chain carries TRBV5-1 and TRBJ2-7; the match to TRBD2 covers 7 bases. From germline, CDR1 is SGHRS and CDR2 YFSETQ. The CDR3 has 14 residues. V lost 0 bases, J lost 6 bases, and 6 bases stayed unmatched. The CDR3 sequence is CASSLELWEGEQYF. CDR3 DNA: TGCGCCAGCAGCTTGGAGCTGTGGGAGGGCGAGCAGTACTTC.

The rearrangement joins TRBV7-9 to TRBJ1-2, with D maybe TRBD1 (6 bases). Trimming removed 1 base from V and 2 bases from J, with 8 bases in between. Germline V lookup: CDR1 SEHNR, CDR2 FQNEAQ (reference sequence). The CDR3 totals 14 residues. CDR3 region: CASSLEGGNYGYTF. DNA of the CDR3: TGTGCCAGCAGCTTAGAGGGGGGAAACTATGGCTACACCTTC.

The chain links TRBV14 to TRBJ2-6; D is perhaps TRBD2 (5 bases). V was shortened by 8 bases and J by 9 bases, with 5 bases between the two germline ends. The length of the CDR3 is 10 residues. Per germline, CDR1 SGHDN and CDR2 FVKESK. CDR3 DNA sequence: TGTGCCAGCCGGGGCAACGTCCTGACTTTC. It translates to CASRGNVLTF.

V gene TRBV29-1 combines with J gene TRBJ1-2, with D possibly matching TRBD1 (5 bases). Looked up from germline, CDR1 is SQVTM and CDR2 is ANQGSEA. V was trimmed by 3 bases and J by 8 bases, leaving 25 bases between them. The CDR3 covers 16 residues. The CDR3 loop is CSVDESPSGTRQGYTF. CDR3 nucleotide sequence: TGCAGCGTTGACGAAAGCCCGTCCGGGACCCGCCAGGGCTACACCTTC.

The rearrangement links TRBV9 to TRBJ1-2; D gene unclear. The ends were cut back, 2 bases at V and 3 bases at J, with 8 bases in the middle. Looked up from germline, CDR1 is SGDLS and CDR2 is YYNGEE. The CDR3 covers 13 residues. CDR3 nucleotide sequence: TGTGCCAGCAGCGTGGATGGGGACTATGGCTACACCTTC. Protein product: CASSVDGDYGYTF.

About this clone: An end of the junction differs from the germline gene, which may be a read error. The CDR3 region is CASSLAGAGF. CDR3 nucleotides: TGTGCCAGCAGCTTGGCTGGGGCCGGCTTC. This rearrangement joins TRBV5-4 to TRBJ2-7; D possibly corresponds to TRBD1 (5 bases). The germline gives CDR1 SGHNT, CDR2 YYREEE (reference sequence). This CDR3 has 10 residues. Combining the CDR3 with reference TRBV5-4 and TRBJ2-7 gives the whole variable domain ETGVTQSPTHLIKTRGQQVTLRCSSQSGHNTVSWYQQALGQGPQFIFQYYREEENGRGNFPPRFSGLQFPNYSSELNVNALELDDSALYLCASSLAGAGFGPGTRLTVT.

Here the CDR3 reads CASSYSTGSNTEAFF. The DNA of the CDR3 is TGTGCCAGCAGTTACTCGACAGGCTCGAACACTGAAGCTTTCTTT. This chain links TRBV6-6 with TRBJ1-1; possibly TRBD1 for D (6 bases). The V end lost 0 bases, the J end lost 1 base, and 9 bases lay between the germline ends. Germline CDR1 reads MNHNY; CDR2 reads SVGAGI (reference sequence). This CDR3 has 15 amino acids.

In DNA form, the CDR3 reads TGTGCCAGTAGTTCCGACAGGGGGAACACCGGGGAGCTGTTTTTT. Translated, it gives CASSSDRGNTGELFF. The rearrangement joins TRBV19 to TRBJ2-2, with 8 bases matching TRBD1. Per germline, CDR1 LNHDA and CDR2 SQIVND (reference sequence). Trimming at V came to 5 bases and at J to 1 base, leaving 3 bases not matched to a gene. The CDR3 sequence is 15 residues long.

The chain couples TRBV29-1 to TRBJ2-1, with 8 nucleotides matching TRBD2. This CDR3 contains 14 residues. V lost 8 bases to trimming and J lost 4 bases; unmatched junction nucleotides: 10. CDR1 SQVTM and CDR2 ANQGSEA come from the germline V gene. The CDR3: CSRGWGLGYNEQFF. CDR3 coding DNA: TGCAGCAGGGGGTGGGGACTAGGGTACAATGAGCAGTTCTTC.

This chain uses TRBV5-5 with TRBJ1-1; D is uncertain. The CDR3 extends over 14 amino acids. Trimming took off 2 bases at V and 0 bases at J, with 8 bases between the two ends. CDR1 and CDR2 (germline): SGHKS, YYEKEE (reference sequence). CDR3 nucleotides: TGTGCCAGCAGCTTCCAAAGCATGAACACTGAAGCTTTCTTT. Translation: CASSFQSMNTEAFF.

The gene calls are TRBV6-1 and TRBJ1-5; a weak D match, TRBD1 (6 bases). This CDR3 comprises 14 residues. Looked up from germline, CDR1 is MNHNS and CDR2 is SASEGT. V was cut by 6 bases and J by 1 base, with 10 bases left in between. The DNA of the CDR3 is TGTGCCAGCAGCTATACAGGGAGCAATCAGCCCCAGCATTTT. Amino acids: CASSYTGSNQPQHF.

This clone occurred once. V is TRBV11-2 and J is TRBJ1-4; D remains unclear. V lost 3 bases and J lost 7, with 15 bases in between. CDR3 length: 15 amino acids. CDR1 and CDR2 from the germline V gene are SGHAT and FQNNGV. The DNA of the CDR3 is TGTGCCAGCAGCTTGGGAGCTGGGGTGGGTGAAAAACTGTTTTTT. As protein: CASSLGAGVGEKLFF.

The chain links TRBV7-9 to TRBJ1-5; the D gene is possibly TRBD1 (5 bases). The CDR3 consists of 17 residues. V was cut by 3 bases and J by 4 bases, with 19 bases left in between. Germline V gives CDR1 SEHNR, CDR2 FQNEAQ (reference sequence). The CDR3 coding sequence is TGTGCCAGCAGCTTCGCCCAGACCGGGACGACGAATCAGCCCCAGCATTTT. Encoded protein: CASSFAQTGTTNQPQHF.

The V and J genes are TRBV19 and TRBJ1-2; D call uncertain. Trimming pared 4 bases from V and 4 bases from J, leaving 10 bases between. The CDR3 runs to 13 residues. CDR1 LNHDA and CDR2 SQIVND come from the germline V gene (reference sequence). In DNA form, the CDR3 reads TGTGCCAGTAGTACAACAGTGACCTATGGCTACACCTTC. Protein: CASSTTVTYGYTF.

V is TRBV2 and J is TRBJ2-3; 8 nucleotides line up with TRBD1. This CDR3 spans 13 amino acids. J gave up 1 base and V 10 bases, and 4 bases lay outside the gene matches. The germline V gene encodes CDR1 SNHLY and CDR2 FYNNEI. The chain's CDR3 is CATRGRGTDTQYF. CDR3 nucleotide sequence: TGTGCCACCAGGGGGCGAGGCACAGATACGCAGTATTTT.